The source of this T cell receptor (beta chain) is a study of post-analysis software for immune sequencing data. Study conclusions and caveats: In patients, TRBV5-6, TRBV5-1 and TRBV20-1 belonged to roughly five TRBV segments found more frequently than in controls. The authors found that F measure strongly co-clustered same-batch samples.

Every TCR beta cDNA library bore unique molecular identifiers. T cells numbering roughly 0.9 to 10 million yielded cDNA molecules that totaled about 500,000. TCRdb re-called the PCR reads through MiXCR, storing one row per CDR3 protein. The sample lists some 690,000 distinct CDR3 sequences; 30% were seen once. With respect to this clonotype: Its matching antigen is unknown.

Germline lookup yields CDR1 LGHNA and CDR2 YSLEER. Trimming removed 7 bases from V and 7 bases from J, with 16 bases in between. This CDR3 has 14 amino acids. This TCR came from a girl under 18 with multiple sclerosis. The chain couples TRBV4-3 to TRBJ1-4; the D gene is possibly TRBD1 (5 bases). What was sequenced was blood. CDR3 bases: TGCGCCAGCACCGACAGTCTTAACGCTGAAAAACTGTTTTTT. Residues: CASTDSLNAEKLFF.